The clone carrying this T cell receptor beta chain is a singleton in its sample. The data were obtained in a study of T cell changes during pregnancy in multiple sclerosis. Clones were read by immunoSEQ multiplex PCR, and TCRdb kept only the in-frame ones, dropping some. The sample yields around 69,000 clones, around nine tenths seen once. There are 15 residues in the CDR3. Looked up from germline, CDR1 is SGHAT and CDR2 is FQNNGV. V was pared by 1 base and J by 6 bases, with 13 bases between. The sequences come from peripheral blood, collected in the second trimester of pregnancy. This clonotype originated in a female donor in good health, enrolled as a control in a pregnancy study. The chain uses TRBV11-2 and TRBJ2-1; maybe TRBD2 (5 bases). Here the CDR3 DNA reads TGTGCCAGCAGCTTAGTGCCGATGCTAGCCAATGAGCAGTTCTTC. Translating it yields CASSLVPMLANEQFF.